What follows describes a single T cell receptor beta chain. This entry comes from a study of blood T cell repertoires in COVID-19. Study background: PBMCs, B-cell-depleted T cells, or T cells provided the cDNA or gDNA that made up the material.

Only in-frame clones appear in the TCRdb table, and some are missing; sequencing was by immunoSEQ multiplex PCR. The sample yields 70,000 or so clones, almost 80% seen once. The CDR3 is 18 amino acids. V lost 3 bases, J lost 2 bases, and 10 bases stayed unmatched. CDR1 is LGHNA and CDR2 is YNFKEQ in the germline V gene. The origin of this receptor is a man aged 55 to 70 with acute or convalescent COVID-19. V usage is TRBV4-2 and J usage is TRBJ2-2; 9 nucleotides agree with TRBD2. Sequencing input: peripheral blood. Here the CDR3 reads CASSQPLAGRINTGELFF. The CDR3 region has the DNA TGTGCCAGCAGCCAGCCCCTAGCGGGGAGGATCAACACCGGGGAGCTGTTTTTT.